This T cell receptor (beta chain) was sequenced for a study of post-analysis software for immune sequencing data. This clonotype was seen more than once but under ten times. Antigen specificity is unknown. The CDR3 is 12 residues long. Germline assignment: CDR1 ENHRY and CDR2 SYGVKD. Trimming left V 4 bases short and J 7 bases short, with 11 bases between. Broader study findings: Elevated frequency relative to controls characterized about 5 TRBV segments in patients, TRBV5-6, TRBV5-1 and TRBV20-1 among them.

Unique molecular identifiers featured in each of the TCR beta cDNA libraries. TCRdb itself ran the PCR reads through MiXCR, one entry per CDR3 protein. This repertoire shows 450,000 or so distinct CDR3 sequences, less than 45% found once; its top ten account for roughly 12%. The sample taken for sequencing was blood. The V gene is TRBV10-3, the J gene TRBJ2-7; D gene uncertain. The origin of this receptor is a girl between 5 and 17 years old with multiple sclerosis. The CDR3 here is CAISGDRLEQYF. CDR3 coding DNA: TGTGCCATCAGTGGAGATCGGCTAGAGCAGTACTTC.